These T cell receptor beta chains were read from a single sample in a study of response to subunit inactivated influenza vaccine. TCRdb redid the calling of the RT-PCR reads with MiXCR, one entry per CDR3 protein. The data hold under 850,000 distinct CDR3 sequences, with less than 20% observed a single time. The sequencing used PBMCs from blood, collected 5 days after vaccination. The receptors were gathered from a man aged 45-65 years who received an inactivated influenza vaccine. The CDR3 runs from the conserved cysteine through the conserved F or W. A D gene is named only where the DNA matches it firmly. Rows may omit the clone size; those that give it use once, few, many or a size class.

D gene: .
J gene: TRBJ2-7
V gene: TRBV5-5
clone size: few
CDR3 protein: CASSQRQSTQGEQYF
CDR3 DNA: TGTGCCAGCAGCCAACGACAATCAACCCAAGGGGAGCAGTACTTC

D gene: TRBD2
J gene: TRBJ2-2
V gene: TRBV5-4
clone size: few
CDR3 protein: CASGVAGISGGELFF
CDR3 DNA: TGTGCCAGCGGGGTAGCGGGAATCAGCGGCGGGGAGCTGTTTTTT

D gene: .
J gene: TRBJ2-3
V gene: TRBV28
clone size: .
CDR3 protein: CASSLMYSSTDTQYF
CDR3 DNA: TGTGCCAGCAGTTTAATGTACTCTAGCACAGATACGCAGTATTTT

D gene: TRBD1
J gene: TRBJ1-6
V gene: TRBV2
clone size: few
CDR3 protein: CASSVLQGLYNSPLHF
CDR3 DNA: TGTGCCAGCAGTGTGTTACAGGGGCTCTATAATTCACCCCTCCACTTT

D gene: TRBD2
J gene: TRBJ2-7
V gene: TRBV6-5
clone size: few
CDR3 protein: CASSYVSGTSYYYEQYF
CDR3 DNA: TGTGCCAGCAGTTACGTCTCCGGGACTAGTTATTACTACGAGCAGTACTTC

D gene: TRBD1
J gene: TRBJ2-7
V gene: TRBV20-1
clone size: few
CDR3 protein: CSAPTRDREYEQYF
CDR3 DNA: TGCAGTGCTCCAACCCGGGACAGGGAGTACGAGCAGTACTTC

D gene: .
J gene: TRBJ2-7
V gene: TRBV25-1
clone size: few
CDR3 protein: CASSEDRTSLPYEQYF
CDR3 DNA: TGTGCCAGCAGTGAAGACAGGACCAGTCTCCCTTACGAGCAGTACTTC

D gene: .
J gene: TRBJ2-5
V gene: TRBV7-9
clone size: .
CDR3 protein: CASSLAGEAVQETQYF
CDR3 DNA: TGTGCCAGCAGCTTAGCTGGTGAGGCAGTACAAGAGACCCAGTACTTC

D gene: .
J gene: TRBJ1-3
V gene: TRBV10-3
clone size: few
CDR3 protein: CAIGTGNTIYF
CDR3 DNA: TGTGCCATCGGGACTGGAAACACCATATATTTT

D gene: .
J gene: TRBJ2-3
V gene: TRBV7-9
clone size: few
CDR3 protein: CASSLWSGASTDTQYF
CDR3 DNA: TGTGCCAGCAGCTTATGGTCAGGGGCAAGCACAGATACGCAGTATTTT

D gene: TRBD2
J gene: TRBJ2-1
V gene: TRBV27
clone size: .
CDR3 protein: CASSRITSGPYNEQFF
CDR3 DNA: TGTGCCAGCAGCCGGATCACTAGCGGTCCCTACAATGAGCAGTTCTTC

D gene: .
J gene: TRBJ2-7
V gene: TRBV5-1
clone size: few
CDR3 protein: CASSLKPSDSNYEQYF
CDR3 DNA: TGCGCCAGCAGCTTGAAACCCTCGGACAGCAACTACGAGCAGTACTTC

D gene: .
J gene: TRBJ1-6
V gene: TRBV6-1
clone size: few
CDR3 protein: CASSVGGRVSNSPLHF
CDR3 DNA: TGTGCCAGCAGTGTTGGGGGGAGAGTAAGCAATTCACCCCTCCACTTT

D gene: TRBD1
J gene: TRBJ2-6
V gene: TRBV28
clone size: few
CDR3 protein: CASSSGGAQSGANVLTF
CDR3 DNA: TGTGCCAGCAGTTCAGGGGGCGCCCAGTCTGGGGCCAACGTCCTGACTTTC

D gene: .
J gene: TRBJ1-3
V gene: TRBV4-1
clone size: few
CDR3 protein: CASSQEQGNLAGNTIYF
CDR3 DNA: TGCGCCAGCAGCCAAGAGCAGGGAAACCTCGCTGGAAACACCATATATTTT

D gene: TRBD1
J gene: TRBJ2-7
V gene: TRBV29-1
clone size: .
CDR3 protein: CSVDGQGAGEQYF
CDR3 DNA: TGCAGCGTTGACGGTCAGGGGGCTGGGGAGCAGTACTTC

D gene: TRBD2
J gene: TRBJ2-1
V gene: TRBV20-1
clone size: .
CDR3 protein: CSARDLRTSGTGEQFF
CDR3 DNA: TGCAGTGCTAGAGATCTAAGGACTAGCGGGACGGGTGAGCAGTTCTTC

D gene: .
J gene: TRBJ2-3
V gene: TRBV28
clone size: few
CDR3 protein: CASREGGAGTDTQYF
CDR3 DNA: TGTGCCAGCAGAGAGGGGGGCGCGGGCACAGATACGCAGTATTTT

D gene: .
J gene: TRBJ2-1
V gene: TRBV4-3
clone size: few
CDR3 protein: CASSLAEGNNEQFF
CDR3 DNA: TGCGCCAGCAGCCTGGCTGAAGGGAACAATGAGCAGTTCTTC

D gene: .
J gene: TRBJ2-5
V gene: TRBV7-2
clone size: .
CDR3 protein: CASSSKRVGNQETQYF
CDR3 DNA: TGTGCCAGCAGCTCAAAGCGGGTGGGAAACCAAGAGACCCAGTACTTC

D gene: TRBD2
J gene: TRBJ2-1
V gene: TRBV27
clone size: few
CDR3 protein: CASSFRGSSDEQFF
CDR3 DNA: TGTGCCAGCAGTTTTCGCGGGAGTTCCGATGAGCAGTTCTTC

D gene: .
J gene: TRBJ2-1
V gene: TRBV20-1
clone size: .
CDR3 protein: CSARLSSYNEQFF
CDR3 DNA: TGCAGTGCTAGATTGTCTTCCTACAATGAGCAGTTCTTC

D gene: .
J gene: TRBJ2-4
V gene: TRBV29-1
clone size: .
CDR3 protein: CSVEDVGEDIQYF
CDR3 DNA: TGCAGCGTTGAAGACGTAGGCGAGGACATTCAGTACTTC

D gene: .
J gene: TRBJ2-1
V gene: TRBV4-1
clone size: few
CDR3 protein: CASSQDPLYNEQFF
CDR3 DNA: TGCGCCAGCAGCCAAGACCCCCTATACAATGAGCAGTTCTTC

D gene: .
J gene: TRBJ2-2
V gene: TRBV18
clone size: .
CDR3 protein: CASSPPQGPNTGELFF
CDR3 DNA: TGTGCCAGCTCACCACCGCAGGGCCCGAACACCGGGGAGCTGTTTTTT